This is a list of T cell receptor beta chains from one sample in a study of blood T cells in healthy people across ages. One entry per CDR3 protein, called by TCRdb with MiXCR from the 5' RACE reads. The repertoire holds hundreds of thousands of distinct CDR3 sequences, with around 31% as singletons. The specimen was blood. The origin of the receptors is an elderly woman in good health. The CDR3 runs from the conserved cysteine through the conserved F or W. Part of the rows lack a size; the others show once, few, many or a class for expanded clones.

TRBJ2-5,TRBV27,NA,CASSGLGQGQETQYF
TRBJ1-6,TRBV11-2,many,CASSTLTGRSSPLHF
TRBJ2-1,TRBV7-3,NA,CASSLSQHNEQFF
TRBJ2-7,TRBV9,many,CASSAGQGATYEQYF
TRBJ1-2,TRBV20-1,NA,CSARDSGRAANYGYTF
TRBJ2-5,TRBV5-6,few,CASSLGQGAMGTRYF
TRBJ2-4,TRBV7-9,NA,CATQPGGEAKNTQYF
TRBJ1-1,TRBV7-9,few,CASSLLSSWGGGTEAFF
TRBJ2-1,TRBV20-1,NA,CSADGPGQGHDNEQFF
TRBJ2-1,TRBV3-1,many,CASSEGGGRDYNEQFF
TRBJ2-3,TRBV7-2,many,CASSPTIRGQISDADTQYF
TRBJ1-1,TRBV6-6,NA,CASSYAGDRVMNTEAFF
TRBJ1-2,TRBV20-1,NA,CGAETRGPNYGYTF
TRBJ2-1,TRBV5-1,many,CASSPLLAGGGEQFF
TRBJ2-5,TRBV5-4,NA,CASSSRDRPETQYF
TRBJ1-5,TRBV10-2,many,CASSRDRITPQHF
TRBJ2-3,TRBV7-3,many,CASSPDPANTQYF
TRBJ1-1,TRBV5-1,many,CASSLVVGVNTEAFF
TRBJ2-7,TRBV11-2,many,CASSLISGLTYEQYF
NA,TRBV5-4,few,CASRLAGGPKTQYF
TRBJ2-3,TRBV9,many,CASSVAGGTQYF
TRBJ2-7,TRBV7-6,many,CASSLGSPGHRGYEQYF
TRBJ2-7,TRBV20-1,many,CSARANRMGYEQYF
TRBJ1-1,TRBV7-9,NA,CAGSPGTANTEAFF
TRBJ1-2,TRBV20-1,NA,CSARDAESGTGQGYTF
TRBJ2-1,TRBV9,NA,CASSPTLGTVYNEQFF
TRBJ2-1,TRBV7-2,NA,CASSTQGAVINEQFF
TRBJ2-3,TRBV12-3/TRBV12-4,NA,CASRRVVSTDTEYF
TRBJ2-5,TRBV20-1,many,CSARVLGTSGYGTQYF
TRBJ2-7,TRBV7-2,many,CASSPEMGRYEQYF
TRBJ2-1,TRBV3-1,many,CASSRILTGTTNEQFF
TRBJ2-3,TRBV15,many,CATSREQRDTQYF
TRBJ1-5,TRBV20-1,few,CSARDRSQPNQPQHF
TRBJ2-1,TRBV20-1,many,CSARFPGTGYNEQFF
TRBJ1-6,TRBV20-1,many,CSASAGGWNSPLHF
TRBJ2-3,TRBV3-1,NA,CASSQAERGGRKYF
TRBJ2-7,TRBV4-2,NA,CANSQDRAGGTSYEQYF
TRBJ1-2,TRBV3-1,NA,CTSSPKGLGGYTF
TRBJ2-1,TRBV28,NA,CASLRSSSYNEQFF
TRBJ2-7,TRBV7-2,many,CASSFYSESYEQYF
NA,TRBV19,few,CASSPGTGKGEQYF
TRBJ1-6,TRBV18,few,CASSPARGDNSPLHF
TRBJ1-2,TRBV7-9,few,CASSLGQGPGYTF
TRBJ2-1,TRBV3-1,many,CASSQVGASYNEQFF